This T cell receptor (beta chain) emerged from a study of cytomegalovirus exposure and HLA in healthy donors. The PCR had 60 Vbeta and 13 Jbeta primers. Generated by immunoSEQ multiplex PCR, the TCRdb table keeps only in-frame clones and is missing some. This table holds approximately 150,000 clones, 80% to 90% found once. In nominal health when sampled, donors likely had unrecorded immune exposures nonetheless. Findings and limits, study-wide: TCR beta chains associated with HLA were, in a later analysis, more clonally expanded than equally common others. Cytomegalovirus-associated TCR beta chains were listed, numbering some 180.

The length of the CDR3 is 15 residues. Germline V lookup: CDR1 SEHNR, CDR2 FQNEAQ (reference sequence). V dropped 1 base and J dropped 2 bases, with 12 bases sitting between them. Worth noting for this clone: The antigen is unknown.

The chain links TRBV7-9 to TRBJ2-7; a weak D match, TRBD1 (5 bases). The specimen was PBMCs. The TCR was taken from a boy between 2 and 10 years old in good health and CMV-seronegative. Written as DNA, the CDR3 is TGTGCCAGCAGCTTAGACGGCCTAGGGGCCTACGAGCAGTACTTC. It codes for CASSLDGLGAYEQYF.